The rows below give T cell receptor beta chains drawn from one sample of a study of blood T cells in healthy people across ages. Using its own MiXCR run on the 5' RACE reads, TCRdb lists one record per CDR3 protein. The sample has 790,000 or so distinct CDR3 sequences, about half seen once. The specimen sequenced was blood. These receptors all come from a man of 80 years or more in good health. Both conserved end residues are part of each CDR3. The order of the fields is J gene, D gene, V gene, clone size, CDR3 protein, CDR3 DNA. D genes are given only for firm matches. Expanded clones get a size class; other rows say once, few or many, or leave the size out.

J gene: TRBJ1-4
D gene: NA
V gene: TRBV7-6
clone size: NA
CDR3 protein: CASSLNVRVETNEKLFF
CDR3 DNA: TGTGCCAGCAGCTTAAACGTACGGGTAGAAACTAATGAAAAACTGTTTTTT

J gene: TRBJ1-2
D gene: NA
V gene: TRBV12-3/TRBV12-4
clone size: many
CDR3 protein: CASSYEQGIYGYTF
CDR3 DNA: TGTGCCAGCAGTTATGAACAGGGCATCTATGGCTACACCTTC

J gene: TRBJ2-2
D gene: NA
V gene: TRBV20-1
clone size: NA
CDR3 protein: CSARRELGNTGELFF
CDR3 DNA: TGCAGTGCTAGACGGGAGCTAGGGAACACCGGGGAGCTGTTTTTT

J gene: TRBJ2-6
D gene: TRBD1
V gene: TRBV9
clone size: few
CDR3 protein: CASRRDRLLNSGANVLTF
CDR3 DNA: TGTGCCAGCCGCCGGGACAGGCTACTTAACTCTGGGGCCAACGTCCTGACTTTC

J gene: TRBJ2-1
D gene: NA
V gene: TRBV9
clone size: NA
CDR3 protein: CASSVGGRVYEQFF
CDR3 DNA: TGTGCCAGCAGCGTAGGGGGTCGAGTCTATGAGCAGTTCTTC

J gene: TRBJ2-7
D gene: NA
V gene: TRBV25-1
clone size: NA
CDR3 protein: CASKAGASYEQYF
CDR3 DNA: TGTGCCAGCAAAGCAGGAGCCTCCTACGAGCAGTACTTC

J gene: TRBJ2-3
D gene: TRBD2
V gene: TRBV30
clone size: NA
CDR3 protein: CATTSESTDTQYF
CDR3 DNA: TGTGCCACGACTAGCGAGAGCACAGATACGCAGTATTTT

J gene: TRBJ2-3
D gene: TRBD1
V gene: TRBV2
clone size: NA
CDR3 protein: CASTQGQGSTQYF
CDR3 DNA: TGTGCCAGCACCCAGGGACAGGGCAGTACGCAGTATTTT

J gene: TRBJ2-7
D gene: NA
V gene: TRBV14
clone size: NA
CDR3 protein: CASSQVGGEQYF
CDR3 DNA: TGTGCCAGCAGCCAAGTTGGGGGCGAGCAGTACTTC

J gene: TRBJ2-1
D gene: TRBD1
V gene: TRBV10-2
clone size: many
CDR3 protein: CASDFGQGNEQFF
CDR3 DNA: TGCGCCAGCGATTTTGGACAGGGCAATGAGCAGTTCTTC

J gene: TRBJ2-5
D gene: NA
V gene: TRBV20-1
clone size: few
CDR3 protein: CSASYSGPYNEQYF
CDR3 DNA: TGCAGTGCTAGTTACAGCGGGCCTTACAATGAGCAGTACTTC

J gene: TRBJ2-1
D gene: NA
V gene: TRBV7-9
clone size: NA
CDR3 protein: CASSPPGYSYNEQFF
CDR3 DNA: TGTGCCAGCAGCCCCCCAGGGTACTCCTACAATGAGCAGTTCTTC

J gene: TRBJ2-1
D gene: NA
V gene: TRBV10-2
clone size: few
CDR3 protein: CASRREAKGDEQFF
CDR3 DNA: TGCGCCAGCAGGAGGGAGGCTAAAGGCGATGAGCAGTTCTTC

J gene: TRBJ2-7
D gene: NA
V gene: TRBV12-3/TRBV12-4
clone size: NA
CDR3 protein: CASSLGTEYEQYF
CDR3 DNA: TGTGCCAGCAGTTTGGGGACGGAATACGAGCAGTACTTC

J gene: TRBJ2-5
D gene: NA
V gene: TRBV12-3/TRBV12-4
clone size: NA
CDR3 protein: CASSDSHQETQYF
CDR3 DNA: TGTGCCAGCAGCGACAGCCACCAAGAGACCCAGTACTTC

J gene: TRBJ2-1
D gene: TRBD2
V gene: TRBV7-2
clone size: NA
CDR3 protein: CASSSSVAGGRINEQFF
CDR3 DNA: TGTGCCAGCAGCTCGAGCGTGGCGGGAGGGCGTATAAATGAGCAGTTCTTC

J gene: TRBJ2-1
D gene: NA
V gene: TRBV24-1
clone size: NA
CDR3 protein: CATSDPGQETQFF
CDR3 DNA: TGTGCCACCAGTGACCCGGGCCAAGAGACCCAGTTCTTC

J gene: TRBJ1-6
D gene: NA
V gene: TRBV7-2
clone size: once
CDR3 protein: CASSLGGFPPSPLHF
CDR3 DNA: TGTGCCAGCAGCTTAGGGGGCTTTCCCCCTTCACCCCTCCACTTT

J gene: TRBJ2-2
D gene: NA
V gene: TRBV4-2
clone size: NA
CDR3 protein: CASSQISGGNKAGELFF
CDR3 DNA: TGTGCCAGCAGCCAGATATCGGGCGGGAACAAGGCCGGGGAGCTGTTTTTT

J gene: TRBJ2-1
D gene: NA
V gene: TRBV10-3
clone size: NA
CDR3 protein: CAISDSPGRSSYNEQFF
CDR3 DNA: TGTGCCATCAGTGATTCACCAGGCAGGAGCTCCTACAATGAGCAGTTCTTC

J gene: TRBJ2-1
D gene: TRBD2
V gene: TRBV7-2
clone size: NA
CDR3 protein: CASSAGLAGNEQFF
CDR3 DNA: TGTGCCAGCAGCGCCGGACTAGCCGGCAATGAGCAGTTCTTC

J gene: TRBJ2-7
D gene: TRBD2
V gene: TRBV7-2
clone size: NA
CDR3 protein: CASRLAGGGHEQYF
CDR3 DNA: TGTGCCAGCAGGCTAGCGGGGGGGGGCCACGAGCAGTACTTC

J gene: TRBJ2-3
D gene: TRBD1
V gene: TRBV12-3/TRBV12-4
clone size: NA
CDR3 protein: CASSLTGQGGTDTQYF
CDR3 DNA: TGTGCCAGCAGTTTAACGGGACAGGGAGGCACAGATACGCAGTATTTT

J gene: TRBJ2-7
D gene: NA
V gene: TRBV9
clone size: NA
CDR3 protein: CASSVDHNEQYF
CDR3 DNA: TGTGCCAGCAGCGTAGACCACAATGAGCAGTACTTC

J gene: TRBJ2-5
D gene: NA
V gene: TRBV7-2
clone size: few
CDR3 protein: CASSSREVGETQYF
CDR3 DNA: TGTGCCAGCAGCTCGCGTGAAGTGGGAGAGACCCAGTACTTC

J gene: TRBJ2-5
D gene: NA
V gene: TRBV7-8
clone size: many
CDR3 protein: CASSRQGGLETQYF
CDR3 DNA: TGTGCCAGCAGCCGTCAGGGGGGGTTAGAGACCCAGTACTTC

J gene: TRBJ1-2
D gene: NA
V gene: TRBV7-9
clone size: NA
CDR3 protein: CASSDQAGVGYTF
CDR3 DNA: TGTGCCAGCAGCGACCAAGCAGGCGTTGGCTACACCTTC

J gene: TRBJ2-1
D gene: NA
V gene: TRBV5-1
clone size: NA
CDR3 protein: CASSATSVVYNEQFF
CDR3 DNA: TGCGCCAGCAGCGCTACAAGTGTCGTCTACAATGAGCAGTTCTTC

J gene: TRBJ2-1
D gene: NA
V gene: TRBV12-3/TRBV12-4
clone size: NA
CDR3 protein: CASTTGTPFFF
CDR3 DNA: TGTGCCAGCACCACCGGGACACCTTTCTTCTTC

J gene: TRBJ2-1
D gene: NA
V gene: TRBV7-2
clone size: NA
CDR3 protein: CASSFPGTRGEQFF
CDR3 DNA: TGTGCCAGCAGCTTTCCCGGGACTCGAGGTGAGCAGTTCTTC

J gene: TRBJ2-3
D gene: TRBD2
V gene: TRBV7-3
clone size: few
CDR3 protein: CASRVTSASPHTRYF
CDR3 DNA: TGTGCCAGCAGGGTGACTAGCGCGTCCCCTCATACGCGGTATTTT

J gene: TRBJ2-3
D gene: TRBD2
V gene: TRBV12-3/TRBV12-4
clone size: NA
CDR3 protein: CASGPSGRSDTQYF
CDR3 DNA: TGTGCCAGCGGGCCTAGCGGGAGATCAGATACGCAGTATTTT

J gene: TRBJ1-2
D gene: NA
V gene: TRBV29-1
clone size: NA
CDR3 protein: CIVGVEDLYGYTF
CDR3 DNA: TGCATCGTAGGAGTGGAGGATCTCTATGGCTACACCTTC

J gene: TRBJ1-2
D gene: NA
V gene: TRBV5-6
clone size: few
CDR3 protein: CASSQTDYGYTF
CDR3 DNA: TGTGCCAGCAGCCAGACGGATTATGGCTACACCTTC

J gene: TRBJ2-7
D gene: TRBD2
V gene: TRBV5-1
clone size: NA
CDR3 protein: CASSDGGGTYYEQYF
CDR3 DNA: TGCGCCAGCAGCGACGGGGGGGGGACCTACTACGAGCAGTACTTC

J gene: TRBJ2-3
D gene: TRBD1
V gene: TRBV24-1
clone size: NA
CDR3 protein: CAIGGQGSTDAQYF
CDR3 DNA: TGTGCCATCGGAGGACAGGGAAGCACAGATGCGCAGTATTTT

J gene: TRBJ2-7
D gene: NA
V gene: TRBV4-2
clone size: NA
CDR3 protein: CASSLDPRGEQYF
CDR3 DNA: TGTGCCAGCTCCTTGGACCCCCGGGGTGAGCAGTACTTC

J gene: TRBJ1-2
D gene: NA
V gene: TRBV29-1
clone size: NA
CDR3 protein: CSVEVGSAGHTF
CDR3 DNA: TGCAGCGTTGAAGTTGGCAGCGCAGGCCACACCTTC

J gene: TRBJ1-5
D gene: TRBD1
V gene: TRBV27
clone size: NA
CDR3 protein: CASRGTGVSNQPQHF
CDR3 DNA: TGTGCCAGCAGAGGGACAGGGGTTAGCAATCAGCCCCAGCATTTT

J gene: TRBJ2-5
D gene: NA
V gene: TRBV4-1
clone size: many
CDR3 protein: CASSHGYGANEQYF
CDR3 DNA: TGCGCCAGCAGCCATGGTTACGGGGCCAATGAGCAGTACTTC

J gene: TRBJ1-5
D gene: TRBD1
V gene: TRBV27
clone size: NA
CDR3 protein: CASSVRDRHQPQHF
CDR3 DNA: TGTGCCAGCAGTGTAAGGGACAGACATCAGCCCCAGCATTTT

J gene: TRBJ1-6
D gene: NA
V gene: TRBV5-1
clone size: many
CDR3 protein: CASSEAGQNSPLHF
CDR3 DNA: TGCGCCAGCAGCGAAGCGGGACAAAATTCACCCCTCCACTTT

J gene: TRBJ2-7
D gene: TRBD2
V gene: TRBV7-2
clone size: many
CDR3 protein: CASSIQRDHEQYF
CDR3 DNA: TGTGCCAGCAGCATTCAGCGGGACCACGAGCAGTACTTC

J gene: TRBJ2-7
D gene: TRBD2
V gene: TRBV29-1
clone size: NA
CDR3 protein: CSVGLAGGMNNEQYF
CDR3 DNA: TGCAGCGTTGGGCTAGCGGGAGGGATGAACAATGAGCAGTACTTC

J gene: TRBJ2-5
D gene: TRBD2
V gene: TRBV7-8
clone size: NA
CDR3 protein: CASSPVAVAGDDEQYF
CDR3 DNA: TGTGCCAGCAGCCCCGTCGCGGTAGCGGGAGATGATGAGCAGTACTTC

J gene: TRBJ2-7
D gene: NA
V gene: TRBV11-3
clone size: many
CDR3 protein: CASSLGLDDSYEQYF
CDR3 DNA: TGTGCCAGCAGCTTAGGACTGGACGACTCCTACGAGCAGTACTTC

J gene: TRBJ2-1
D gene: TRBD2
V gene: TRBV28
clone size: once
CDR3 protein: CASTTTASGRYNEQFF
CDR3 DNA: TGTGCCAGCACCACGACTGCTAGCGGGAGATATAATGAGCAGTTCTTC

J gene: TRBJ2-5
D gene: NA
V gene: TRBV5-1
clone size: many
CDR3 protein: CASSLADGTQYF
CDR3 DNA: TGCGCCAGCAGCTTGGCCGACGGGACCCAGTACTTC

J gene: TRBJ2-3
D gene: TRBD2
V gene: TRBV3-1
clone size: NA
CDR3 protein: CASSPRESGRNQLQYF
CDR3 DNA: TGTGCCAGCAGCCCCCGGGAGAGCGGGAGAAATCAATTGCAGTATTTT

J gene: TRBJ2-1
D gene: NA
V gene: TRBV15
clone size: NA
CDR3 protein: CATSRDGGRRNGQFF
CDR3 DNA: TGTGCCACCAGCAGAGATGGAGGGCGTCGCAATGGGCAGTTCTTC

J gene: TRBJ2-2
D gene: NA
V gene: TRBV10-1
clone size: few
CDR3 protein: CASSESRNTGELFF
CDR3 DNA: TGCGCCAGCAGTGAAAGCAGGAACACCGGGGAGCTGTTTTTT

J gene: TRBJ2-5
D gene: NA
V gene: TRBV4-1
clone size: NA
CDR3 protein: CASSQGPQPGEQYF
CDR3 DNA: TGCGCCAGCAGCCAAGGACCCCAACCAGGAGAGCAGTACTTC

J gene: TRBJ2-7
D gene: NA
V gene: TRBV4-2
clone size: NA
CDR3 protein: CASSQDVERNYEQYF
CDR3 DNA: TGTGCCAGCAGCCAAGATGTAGAGCGGAACTACGAGCAGTACTTC